This section outlines one T cell receptor beta chain sequence together with its context. Its antigen is still unknown. Trimming took off 1 base at V and 2 bases at J, with 14 bases between the two ends. This CDR3 comprises 16 residues. From germline, CDR1 is SGHDN and CDR2 FVKESK. This record belongs to a study of OX40 agonist ivuxolimab in advanced cancers. Using immunoSEQ multiplex PCR, the repertoire was profiled, and TCRdb retains in-frame clones only, with some absent. The profile shows 35,000 to 40,000 clones, about 86% of them singletons. Findings of the study overall: Not determined was the antigen specificity of the expanded peripheral T cells.

The chain has TRBV14 and TRBJ2-5; unclear D gene. The sequences come from CD4+ or CD8+ T cells sorted from blood, collected in a trial of the OX40 agonist ivuxolimab. This sequence originates from an adult with an advanced solid tumor such as melanoma, head and neck, liver or kidney cancer. The CDR3 loop is CASSQVGSVLQETQYF. CDR3 bases: TGTGCCAGCAGCCAAGTGGGGTCGGTACTACAAGAGACCCAGTACTTC.